This T cell receptor (beta chain) comes out of a study of T-cell reconstitution after alpha-beta-depleted transplantation in children. From germline, CDR1 is SGHTA and CDR2 FQGNSA. V was cut by 4 bases and J by 1 base, with 10 bases left in between. CDR3 length equals 14 residues. This clonotype appeared many times. The target antigen is unknown. Unique molecular identifiers were incorporated during preparation of the TCRbeta library. Using its own MiXCR run on the PCR reads, TCRdb lists one record per CDR3 protein. Counted here are just under 150,000 distinct CDR3 sequences, 8.8% occurring once; the ten biggest clones make up roughly 20%. General study findings and limits: Some patients' high day-60 TCRbeta diversity was attributed to recipient cells surviving conditioning. One year post-transplant, T-cell counts and diversity were largely derived from T cells produced anew. Expanded clones from the graft, numbering several hundred, reportedly supplied alpha-beta T cells about two months after transplant.

The source of this sequence is a female patient aged 2-10 years who had a stem cell transplant for congenital amegakaryocytic thrombocytopenia, so the T cells may come from the graft donor. This material consisted of PBMCs, mostly from graft donor cells, taken 180 days after TCRalphabeta/CD19-depleted stem cell transplant. The chain uses TRBV7-2 and TRBJ1-1; tentatively, D is TRBD1 (5 bases). This CDR3 is CASSSGHQNTEAFF. In nucleotides, the CDR3 is TGTGCCAGCAGCTCCGGACACCAGAACACTGAAGCTTTCTTT.